One sample yielded the 8 T cell receptor beta chains listed below, sequenced in a study of T cell repertoires in cytomegalovirus infection. TCRdb called the reads again in MiXCR, with one record for every CDR3 protein. The data show a few hundred thousand distinct CDR3 sequences, 15% to 20% seen once. Specimen: PBMCs. These receptors were obtained from a human donor in good health (CMV status not recorded). Some clones in this sample may be carry-over from other donors' samples.

This clonotype was recorded a few times. The chain joins TRBV2 to TRBJ2-2; 7 bases are shared with TRBD1. The CDR3 extends over 13 amino acids. The V gene end was trimmed by 7 bases and the J gene end by 5 bases; junction bases not matched to a gene: 4. Germline V lookup: CDR1 SNHLY, CDR2 FYNNEI. The CDR3 reads CASNNRGTGELFF. The CDR3 DNA reads as TGTGCCAGCAACAACAGGGGAACCGGGGAGCTGTTTTTT. Variable domain in full (rest from reference TRBV2 and TRBJ2-2): EPEVTQTPSHQVTQMGQEVILRCVPISNHLYFYWYRQILGQKVEFLVSFYNNEISEKSEIFDDQFSVERPDGSNFTLKIRSTKLEDSAMYFCASNNRGTGELFFGEGSRLTVL.

The rearrangement uses TRBV27 and TRBJ1-2; the match to TRBD1 covers 7 bases. This CDR3 is built from 14 residues. CDR1 MNHEY and CDR2 SMNVEV come from the germline V gene (reference sequence). Germline trimming cut 5 bases from V and 3 bases from J; bases unmatched to any gene: 6. The CDR3, as DNA: TGTGCCAGCAGTCGCTTAACAGGGGACTATGGCTACACCTTC. It is translated as CASSRLTGDYGYTF.

This clonotype appeared many times. The rearrangement joins TRBV20-1 to TRBJ2-5; tentatively, D is TRBD1 (6 bases). Per the germline V gene, CDR1 is DFQATT and CDR2 is SNEGSKA (reference sequence). The CDR3 spans 15 residues. V dropped 1 base and J dropped 2 bases, with 14 bases sitting between them. The chain's CDR3 is CSARAVDRLQETQYF. CDR3 coding DNA: TGCAGTGCTAGAGCGGTTGACAGGCTGCAAGAGACCCAGTACTTC.

CDR3 nucleotides: TGTGCCAGCAGCCCTGGGACTAGCGGGTCGAGGCAAGAGACCCAGTACTTC. Its translation: CASSPGTSGSRQETQYF. V usage is TRBV14 and J usage is TRBJ2-5; 12 nucleotides match TRBD2. V trimming: 4 bases; J trimming: 2 bases; junction bases outside the gene matches: 8. This CDR3 spans 17 amino acids. Germline CDR1 reads SGHDN; CDR2 reads FVKESK.

This clonotype was seen only a few times. The gene calls are TRBV11-2 and TRBJ2-7; no definite D call. V lost 2 bases and J 2 bases, leaving 13 bases between the germline ends. The CDR3 is 15 amino acids. Germline loops: CDR1 SGHAT, CDR2 FQNNGV. The CDR3 loop is CASSLSPVTTYEQYF. The CDR3 DNA sequence: TGTGCCAGCAGCTTATCACCAGTCACCACCTACGAGCAGTACTTC.

The chain is built from TRBV10-3 and TRBJ2-7; TRBD2 aligns across 8 bases. V was pared by 8 bases and J by 7 bases, with 7 bases of the junction left unmatched. The CDR3 is 12 amino acids. CDR1 ENHRY and CDR2 SYGVKD come from the germline V gene. The CDR3 spells CAIREGLGEQYF. The CDR3 coding sequence is TGTGCCATCCGGGAGGGTTTGGGGGAGCAGTACTTC.

The chain uses TRBV20-1 and TRBJ1-1; D is perhaps TRBD1 (5 bases). Trimming removed 3 bases from V and 3 bases from J, with 23 bases in between. This CDR3 comprises 17 residues. Germline-derived CDR1 and CDR2 are DFQATT and SNEGSKA (reference sequence). The CDR3 DNA is TGCAGTGCTAGGGTTCATCCTGGGGGAGGATCGGACACTGAAGCTTTCTTT. Translation: CSARVHPGGGSDTEAFF.

The chain links TRBV6-5 to TRBJ1-1, with 7 bases fitting TRBD1. V was clipped by 1 base and J by 7 bases; unmatched bases: 3. This CDR3 is built from 13 residues. The germline V gene has CDR1 MNHEY and CDR2 SVGAGI. The CDR3 here is CASSYFPGGEAFF. Here the CDR3 DNA reads TGTGCCAGCAGTTACTTCCCAGGGGGTGAAGCTTTCTTT.